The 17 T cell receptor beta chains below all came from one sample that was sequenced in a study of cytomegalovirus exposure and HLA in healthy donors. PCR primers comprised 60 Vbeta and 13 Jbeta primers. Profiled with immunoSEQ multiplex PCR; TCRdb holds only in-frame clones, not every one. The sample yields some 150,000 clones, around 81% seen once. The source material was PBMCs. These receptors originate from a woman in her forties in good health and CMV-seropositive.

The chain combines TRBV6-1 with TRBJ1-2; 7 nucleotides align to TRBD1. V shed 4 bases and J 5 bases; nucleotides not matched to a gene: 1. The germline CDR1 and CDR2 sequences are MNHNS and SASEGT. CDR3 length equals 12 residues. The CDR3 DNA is TGTGCCAGCAGTGGGGGACAGTATGGCTACACCTTC. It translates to CASSGGQYGYTF.

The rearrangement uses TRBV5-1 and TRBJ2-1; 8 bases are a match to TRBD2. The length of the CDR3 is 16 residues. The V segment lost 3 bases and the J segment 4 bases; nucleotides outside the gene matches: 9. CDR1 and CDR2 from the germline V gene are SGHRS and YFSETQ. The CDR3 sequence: CASSWKSGSGYNEQFF. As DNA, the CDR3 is TGCGCCAGCAGCTGGAAAAGCGGGAGCGGGTACAATGAGCAGTTCTTC.

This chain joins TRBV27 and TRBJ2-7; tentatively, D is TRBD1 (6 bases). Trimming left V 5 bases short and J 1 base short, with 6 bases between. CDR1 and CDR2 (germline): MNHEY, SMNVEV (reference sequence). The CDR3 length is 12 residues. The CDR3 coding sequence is TGTGCCAGCAGTGGACAGTCCTACGAGCAGTACTTC. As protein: CASSGQSYEQYF.

The CDR3 DNA sequence: TGTGCCAGCAGCTCCGACAGTGTCCCCTACAATGAGCAGTTCTTC. Translated: CASSSDSVPYNEQFF. The chain combines TRBV27 with TRBJ2-1; a possible D gene is TRBD1 (5 bases). CDR3 length: 15 residues. V dropped 6 bases and J dropped 2 bases, with 14 bases sitting between them. Looked up from germline, CDR1 is MNHEY and CDR2 is SMNVEV (reference sequence).

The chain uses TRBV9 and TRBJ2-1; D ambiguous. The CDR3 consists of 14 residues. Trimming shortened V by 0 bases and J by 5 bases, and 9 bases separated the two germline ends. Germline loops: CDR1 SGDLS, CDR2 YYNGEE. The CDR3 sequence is CASSVVAGNNEQFF. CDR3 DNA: TGTGCCAGCAGCGTAGTGGCAGGAAACAATGAGCAGTTCTTC.

CDR3: CASSHDRADTEAFF. CDR3 sequence (DNA): TGTGCCAGCAGCCACGACAGGGCGGACACTGAAGCTTTCTTT. This sequence joins TRBV5-4 and TRBJ1-1, with TRBD1 matching 7 bases. The CDR3 runs to 14 residues. With 4 bases clipped from V and 3 bases from J, the junction kept 6 bases outside the gene matches. In germline, CDR1 is SGHNT, CDR2 YYREEE (reference sequence).

CDR3 coding DNA: TGTGCCAGCGGGCGACTAGCGGGAGCAGATACGCAGTATTTT. This sequence encodes CASGRLAGADTQYF. V gene TRBV6-6 combines with J gene TRBJ2-3; TRBD2 matches 12 bases. The CDR3 loop spans 14 amino acids. Germline-derived CDR1 and CDR2 are MNHNY and SVGAGI (reference sequence). Trimming at V came to 8 bases and at J to 4 bases, leaving 4 bases not matched to a gene.

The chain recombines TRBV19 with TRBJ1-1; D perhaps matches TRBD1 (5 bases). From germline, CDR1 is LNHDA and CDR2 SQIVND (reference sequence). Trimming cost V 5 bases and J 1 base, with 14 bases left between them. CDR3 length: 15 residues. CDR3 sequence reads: CASSLGGVGNTEAFF. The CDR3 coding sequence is TGTGCCAGTAGTTTGGGGGGAGTGGGGAACACTGAAGCTTTCTTT.

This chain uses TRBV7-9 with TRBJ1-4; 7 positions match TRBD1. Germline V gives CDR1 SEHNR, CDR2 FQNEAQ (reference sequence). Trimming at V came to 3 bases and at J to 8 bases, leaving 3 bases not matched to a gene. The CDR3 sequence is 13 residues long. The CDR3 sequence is CASSLGQREKLFF. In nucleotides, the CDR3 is TGTGCCAGCAGCTTGGGACAGAGAGAAAAACTGTTTTTT.

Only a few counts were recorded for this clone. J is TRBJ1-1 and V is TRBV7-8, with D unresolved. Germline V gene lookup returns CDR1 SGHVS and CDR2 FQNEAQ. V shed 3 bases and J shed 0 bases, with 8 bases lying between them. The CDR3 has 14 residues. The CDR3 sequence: CASSLTRLNTEAFF. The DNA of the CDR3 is TGTGCCAGCAGCTTGACCAGGCTGAACACTGAAGCTTTCTTT.

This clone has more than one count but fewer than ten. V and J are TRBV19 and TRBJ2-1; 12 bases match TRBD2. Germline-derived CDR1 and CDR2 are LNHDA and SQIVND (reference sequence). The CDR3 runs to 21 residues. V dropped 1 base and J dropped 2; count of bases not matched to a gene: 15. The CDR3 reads CASSIVGLGSSGRAAYNEQFF. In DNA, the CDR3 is TGTGCCAGTAGTATAGTCGGGTTGGGGTCTAGCGGGAGGGCCGCCTACAATGAGCAGTTCTTC.

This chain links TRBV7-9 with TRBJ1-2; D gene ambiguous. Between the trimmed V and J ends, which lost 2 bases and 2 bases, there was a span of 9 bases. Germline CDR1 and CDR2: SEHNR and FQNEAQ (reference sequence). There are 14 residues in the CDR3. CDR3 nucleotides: TGTGCCAGCAGCTTATCGGTAGCCAACTATGGCTACACCTTC. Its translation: CASSLSVANYGYTF.

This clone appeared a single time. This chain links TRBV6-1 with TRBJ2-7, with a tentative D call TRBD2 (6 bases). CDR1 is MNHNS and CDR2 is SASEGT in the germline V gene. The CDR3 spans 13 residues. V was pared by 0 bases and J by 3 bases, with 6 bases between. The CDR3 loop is CASSEARGYEQYF. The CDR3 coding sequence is TGTGCCAGCAGTGAAGCGCGGGGCTACGAGCAGTACTTC.

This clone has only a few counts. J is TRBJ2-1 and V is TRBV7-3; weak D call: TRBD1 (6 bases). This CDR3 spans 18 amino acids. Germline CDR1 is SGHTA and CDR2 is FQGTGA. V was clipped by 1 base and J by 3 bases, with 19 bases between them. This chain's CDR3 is CASSLNGGARSLYNEQFF. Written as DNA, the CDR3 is TGTGCCAGCAGCTTAAATGGGGGCGCACGTTCCCTCTACAATGAGCAGTTCTTC.

The CDR3 here is CASSKGQGALTGELFF. The DNA for the CDR3 is TGTGCCAGCAGCAAAGGACAGGGGGCTTTAACCGGGGAGCTGTTTTTT. This chain uses TRBV5-4 with TRBJ2-2, with 11 bases lining up with TRBD1. The CDR3 contains 16 residues. The trim removed 4 bases at V and 5 bases at J, leaving 7 bases unmatched. CDR1 is SGHNT and CDR2 is YYREEE in the germline V gene (reference sequence).

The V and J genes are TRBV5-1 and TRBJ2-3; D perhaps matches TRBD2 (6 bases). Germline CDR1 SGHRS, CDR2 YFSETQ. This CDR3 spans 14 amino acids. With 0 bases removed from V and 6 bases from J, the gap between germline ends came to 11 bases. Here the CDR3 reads CASSLEAGRDTQYF. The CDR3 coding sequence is TGCGCCAGCAGCTTGGAAGCGGGTAGGGATACGCAGTATTTT.

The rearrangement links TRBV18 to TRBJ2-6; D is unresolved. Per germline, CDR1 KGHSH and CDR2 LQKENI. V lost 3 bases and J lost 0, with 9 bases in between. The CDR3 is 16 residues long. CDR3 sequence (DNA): TGTGCCAGCTCACCTGCCTATCCCTCTGGGGCCAACGTCCTGACTTTC. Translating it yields CASSPAYPSGANVLTF.